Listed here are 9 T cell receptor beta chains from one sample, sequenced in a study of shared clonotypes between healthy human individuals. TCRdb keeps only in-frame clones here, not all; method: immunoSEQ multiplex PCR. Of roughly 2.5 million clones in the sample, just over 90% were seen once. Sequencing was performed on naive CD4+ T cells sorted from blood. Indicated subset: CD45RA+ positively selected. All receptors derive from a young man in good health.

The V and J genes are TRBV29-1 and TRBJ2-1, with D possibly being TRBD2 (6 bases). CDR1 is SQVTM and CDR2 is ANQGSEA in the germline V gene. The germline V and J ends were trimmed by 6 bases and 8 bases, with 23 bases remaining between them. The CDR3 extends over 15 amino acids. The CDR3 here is CSVWERAMGVDEQFF. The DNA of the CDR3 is TGCAGCGTATGGGAGCGGGCCATGGGGGTGGATGAGCAGTTCTTC.

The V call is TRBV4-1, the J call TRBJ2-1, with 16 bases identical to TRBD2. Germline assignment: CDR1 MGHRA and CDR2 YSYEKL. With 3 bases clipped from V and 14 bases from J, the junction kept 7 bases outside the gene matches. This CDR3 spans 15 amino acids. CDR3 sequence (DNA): TGCGCCAGCAGCCACCCGGGACTAGCGGGGGGGCCTAAGTTCTTC. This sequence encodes CASSHPGLAGGPKFF.

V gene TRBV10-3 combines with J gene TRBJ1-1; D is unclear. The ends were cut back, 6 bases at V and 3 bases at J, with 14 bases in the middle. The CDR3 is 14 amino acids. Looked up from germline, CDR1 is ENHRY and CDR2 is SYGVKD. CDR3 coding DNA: TGTGCCATCAGGGGGAGTTGGACGGACACTGAAGCTTTCTTT. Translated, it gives CAIRGSWTDTEAFF.

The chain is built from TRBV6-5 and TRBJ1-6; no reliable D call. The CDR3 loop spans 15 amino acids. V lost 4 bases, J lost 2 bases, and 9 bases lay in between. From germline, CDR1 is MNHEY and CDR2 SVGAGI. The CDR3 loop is CASSSGDTYNSPLHF. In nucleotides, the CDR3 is TGTGCCAGCAGTTCCGGTGACACCTATAATTCACCCCTCCACTTT.

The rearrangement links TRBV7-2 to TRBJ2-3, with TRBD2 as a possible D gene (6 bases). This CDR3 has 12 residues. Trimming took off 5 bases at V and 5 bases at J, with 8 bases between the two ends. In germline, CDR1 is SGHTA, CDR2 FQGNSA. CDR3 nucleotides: TGTGCCAGCAGCACGGGACTAGATACGCAGTATTTT. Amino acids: CASSTGLDTQYF.

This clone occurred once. CDR3 residues: CASSPAPDRLPYEQYF. CDR3 coding DNA: TGTGCCAGCAGCCCCGCCCCCGACAGGCTCCCCTACGAGCAGTACTTC. This chain uses TRBV11-1 with TRBJ2-7; weak D call: TRBD1 (6 bases). Trimming took off 5 bases at V and 2 bases at J, with 19 bases between the two ends. The V gene's germline CDR1 is SGHAT and CDR2 FQDESV (reference sequence). This CDR3 has 16 amino acids.

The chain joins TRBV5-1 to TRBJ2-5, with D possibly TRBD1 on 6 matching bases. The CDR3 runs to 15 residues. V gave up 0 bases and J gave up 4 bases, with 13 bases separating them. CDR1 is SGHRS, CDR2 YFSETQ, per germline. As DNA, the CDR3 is TGCGCCAGCAGCTTGGAGGGACAAAGAGGAGAGACCCAGTACTTC. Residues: CASSLEGQRGETQYF.

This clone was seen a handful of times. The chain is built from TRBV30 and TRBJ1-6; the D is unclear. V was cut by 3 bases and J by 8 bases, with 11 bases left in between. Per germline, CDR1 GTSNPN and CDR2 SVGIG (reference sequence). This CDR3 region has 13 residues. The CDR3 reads CAWSSSFYSPLHF. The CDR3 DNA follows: TGTGCCTGGAGCTCAAGTTTCTATTCACCCCTCCACTTT.

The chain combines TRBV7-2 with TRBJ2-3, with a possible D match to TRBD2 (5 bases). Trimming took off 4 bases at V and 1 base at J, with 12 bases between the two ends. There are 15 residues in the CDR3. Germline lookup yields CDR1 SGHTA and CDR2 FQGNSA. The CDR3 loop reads CASSSRGLRTDTQYF. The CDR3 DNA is TGTGCCAGCAGCTCCCGCGGGCTACGCACAGATACGCAGTATTTT.